This TCR beta chain stems from a study of cytomegalovirus exposure and HLA in healthy donors. Unrecorded immune exposures were likely, despite nominal health at sampling. This clone was recorded only once. Its antigen is not identified. In the PCR, 60 Vbeta and 13 Jbeta primers were used. The assay was immunoSEQ multiplex PCR, and TCRdb's table has in-frame clones only and misses some. The sample carries 150,000 or so clones, roughly 70% recorded once. Points from the study as a whole: It was only CMV serostatus that was available as immune exposure information. Among the CMV-associated chains, three were confirmed in vitro as specific for CMV antigens. Most TCR sequences were uncommon, yet certain public TCRs appeared in many donors.

Germline V lookup: CDR1 SEHNR, CDR2 FQNEAQ (reference sequence). The ends lost 4 bases at V and 5 bases at J; junction bases unmatched: 11. CDR3 size: 16 residues. V gene TRBV7-9 combines with J gene TRBJ2-7; 10 bases match TRBD2. This receptor was obtained from a man in his late teens or twenties in good health and CMV-seropositive. The sample comprised PBMCs. DNA for the CDR3: TGTGCCAGCAGCTCCACTCTAGCGGGAGAATGGGACGAGCAGTACTTC. Amino acid sequence: CASSSTLAGEWDEQYF. Full variable domain (missing parts from reference TRBV7-9 and TRBJ2-7): DTGVSQNPRHKITKRGQNVTFRCDPISEHNRLYWYRQTLGQGPEFLTYFQNEAQLEKSRLLSDRFSAERPKGSFSTLEIQRTEQGDSAMYLCASSSTLAGEWDEQYFGPGTRLTVT.